The 21 T cell receptor beta chains in this list originate from one sample, sequenced in a study of blood T cell repertoires in COVID-19. Assay: immunoSEQ multiplex PCR; the TCRdb copy retains only in-frame clones and omits some. The data show approximately 350,000 clones, approximately 89% seen once. The source material was peripheral blood. The source is a woman aged 18-30 years who had recovered from COVID-19.

J is TRBJ2-1 and V is TRBV7-2, with 11 bases lining up with TRBD2. The CDR3 extends over 15 amino acids. From germline, CDR1 is SGHTA and CDR2 FQGNSA. V trimming: 5 bases; J trimming: 4 bases; junction bases outside the gene matches: 4. CDR3 nucleotides: TGTGCCAGCAGCCCCGGGACTAGCGGATACAATGAGCAGTTCTTC. Translated: CASSPGTSGYNEQFF.

The chain is built from TRBV6-2 or TRBV6-3 and TRBJ2-3; 7 bases are shared with TRBD2. Losses at the gene ends were 4 bases for V and 2 bases for J; bases not matched to a gene: 6. Germline CDR1 reads MNHEY; CDR2 reads SVGEGT. This CDR3 has 15 amino acids. This chain's CDR3 is CASSSAGADTDTQYF. CDR3 bases: TGTGCCAGCAGTTCTGCGGGAGCTGACACAGATACGCAGTATTTT.

This clone was counted once. This chain uses TRBV4-1 with TRBJ2-1; TRBD2 matches 7 bases. CDR3 size: 19 residues. Unmatched junction bases numbered 18, after V lost 4 bases and J lost 3 bases. Germline lookup yields CDR1 MGHRA and CDR2 YSYEKL. The CDR3 is CASSPTTPHGSGVYNEQFF. The CDR3, as DNA: TGCGCCAGCAGCCCGACGACTCCTCATGGGAGCGGGGTCTACAATGAGCAGTTCTTC.

CDR3 loop: CASSSTRTYEQYV. CDR3 DNA: TGTGCCAGCAGCTCTACGCGTACCTACGAGCAGTACGTC. The genes are TRBV11-3 and TRBJ2-7; D gene unclear. Trimming took off 4 bases at V and 2 bases at J, with 9 bases between the two ends. Germline loops: CDR1 SGHNT, CDR2 YENEEA. The length of the CDR3 is 13 residues.

The chain recombines TRBV15 with TRBJ1-1, with 9 bases matching TRBD1. This CDR3 is 15 amino acids long. Germline assignment: CDR1 LNHNV and CDR2 YYDKDF (reference sequence). The J segment lost 2 bases and the V segment lost 5 bases, leaving 6 bases of the junction unmatched. CDR3 amino acids: CATSDGTGINTEAFF. CDR3 nucleotides: TGTGCCACCAGCGACGGGACAGGGATCAACACTGAAGCTTTCTTT.

V is TRBV2 and J is TRBJ1-2, with 8 bases fitting TRBD1. The germline V gene encodes CDR1 SNHLY and CDR2 FYNNEI. This CDR3 has 15 residues. The V gene end was trimmed by 7 bases and the J gene end by 2 bases; junction bases not matched to a gene: 9. The CDR3 here is CASTKTTGENYGYTF. CDR3 DNA: TGTGCCAGCACCAAAACGACAGGGGAAAACTATGGCTACACCTTC.

This chain joins TRBV30 and TRBJ2-1; TRBD2 agrees at 8 bases. The CDR3 is 15 amino acids. The V gene end was trimmed by 2 bases and the J gene end by 4 bases; junction bases not matched to a gene: 7. Germline V gives CDR1 GTSNPN, CDR2 SVGIG (reference sequence). CDR3 sequence reads: CAWSSNSGIYNEQFF. The CDR3, as DNA: TGTGCCTGGAGTAGTAATAGCGGGATATACAATGAGCAGTTCTTC.

The chain employs TRBV7-9 and TRBJ2-1; perhaps TRBD1 as D (6 bases). Germline CDR1 reads SEHNR; CDR2 reads FQNEAQ (reference sequence). This CDR3 contains 16 residues. V shed 4 bases and J shed 0 bases, with 13 bases lying between them. The CDR3, as DNA: TGTGCCAGCAGCTCCTCAACAGGGAGCTCCTACAATGAGCAGTTCTTC. This sequence encodes CASSSSTGSSYNEQFF.

The chain uses TRBV4-3 and TRBJ2-1, with a weak D call TRBD2 (6 bases). Germline V gene sequence: CDR1 LGHNA, CDR2 YSLEER. The CDR3 is 21 amino acids. Trimming stripped 0 bases from V and 1 base from J, with 25 bases between. For the CDR3, the DNA is TGCGCCAGCAGCCAAGAGGGGAGGAGAAGGGCGAAATTAGGATCCTACAATGAGCAGTTCTTC. Protein product: CASSQEGRRRAKLGSYNEQFF.

CDR3 sequence: CASSEPGLASSYNEQFF. CDR3 DNA: TGTGCCAGCAGCGAACCGGGACTAGCGAGCTCCTACAATGAGCAGTTCTTC. This chain uses TRBV11-3 with TRBJ2-1; 10 nucleotides line up with TRBD2. Germline loops: CDR1 SGHNT, CDR2 YENEEA. The CDR3 length is 17 residues. Trimming took 5 bases from V and 0 from J; bases not matched to a gene: 7.

The J gene is TRBJ2-3, the V gene TRBV20-1; 8 nucleotides align to TRBD2. The CDR3 consists of 20 residues. The germline V gene has CDR1 DFQATT and CDR2 SNEGSKA (reference sequence). V lost 3 bases to trimming and J lost 0 bases; unmatched junction nucleotides: 20. In DNA form, the CDR3 reads TGCAGTGCTAGTTTGCCCCTAGGAAGCGGGAGTACCTCTAGCACAGATACGCAGTATTTT. Translation gives CSASLPLGSGSTSSTDTQYF.

V usage is TRBV9 and J usage is TRBJ2-5; a possible D gene is TRBD1 (5 bases). Looked up from germline, CDR1 is SGDLS and CDR2 is YYNGEE. The V end lost 0 bases, the J end lost 1 base, and 13 bases lay between the germline ends. The CDR3 has 16 residues. CDR3 amino acids: CASSVAGRGAQETQYF. The CDR3 DNA reads TGTGCCAGCAGCGTAGCGGGCCGTGGGGCCCAAGAGACCCAGTACTTC. Using reference TRBV9 and TRBJ2-5 for the parts outside the CDR3, the full variable domain is DSGVTQTPKHLITATGQRVTLRCSPRSGDLSVYWYQQSLDQGLQFLIQYYNGEERAKGNILERFSAQQFPDLHSELNLSSLELGDSALYFCASSVAGRGAQETQYFGPGTRLLVL.

This rearrangement joins TRBV7-8 to TRBJ1-3, with 7 bases lining up with TRBD1. The CDR3 spans 18 residues. The J segment lost 0 bases and the V segment lost 5 bases, leaving 13 bases of the junction unmatched. Germline V gene data show CDR1 as SGHVS and CDR2 as FQNEAQ. CDR3 bases: TGTGCCAGCAGCCTATCGACGACAGGGCCACTCTCTGGAAACACCATATATTTT. This sequence encodes CASSLSTTGPLSGNTIYF.

The chain couples TRBV27 to TRBJ1-1; the match to TRBD1 covers 11 bases. V shed 5 bases and J 6 bases; nucleotides not matched to a gene: 2. Germline V gene sequence: CDR1 MNHEY, CDR2 SMNVEV (reference sequence). This CDR3 is built from 13 residues. The CDR3 loop is CASSRTGGSEAFF. CDR3 DNA sequence: TGTGCCAGCAGTCGGACAGGGGGCTCTGAAGCTTTCTTT.

The chain couples TRBV11-2 to TRBJ2-5, with 8 bases lining up with TRBD2. The J segment lost 1 base and the V segment lost 6 bases, leaving 13 bases of the junction unmatched. The CDR3 consists of 17 residues. Germline CDR1 SGHAT, CDR2 FQNNGV. The CDR3, as DNA: TGTGCCAGCAGAAAAATAAAGCGGGAGTGGGCCCAAGAGACCCAGTACTTC. Amino acid sequence: CASRKIKREWAQETQYF. The full variable domain, in which reference TRBV11-2 and TRBJ2-5 provide the parts outside the CDR3, is EAGVAQSPRYKIIEKRQSVAFWCNPISGHATLYWYQQILGQGPKLLIQFQNNGVVDDSQLPKDRFSAERLKGVDSTLKIQPAKLEDSAVYLCASRKIKREWAQETQYFGPGTRLLVL.

This clone was observed a single time. This chain links TRBV5-1 with TRBJ2-5; D is possibly TRBD2 (6 bases). The CDR3 spans 14 residues. V dropped 3 bases and J dropped 5 bases, with 14 bases sitting between them. Germline V CDR1 and CDR2: SGHRS, YFSETQ. CDR3 sequence: CASSSGGRQETQYF. The CDR3 DNA reads TGCGCCAGCAGCTCCGGAGGGAGGCAGGAGACCCAGTACTTC.

A single count supports this clone. The chain has TRBV6-5 and TRBJ1-1, with D hard to call. The length of the CDR3 is 13 residues. V dropped 6 bases and J dropped 1 base, with 9 bases sitting between them. The germline V gene encodes CDR1 MNHEY and CDR2 SVGAGI. CDR3 sequence reads: CASSRSGNTEAFF. Here the CDR3 DNA reads TGTGCCAGCAGCCGCAGCGGGAACACTGAAGCTTTCTTT.

For the CDR3, the DNA is TGTGCCAGTAGTATTGGGACAGGGACAAGGCATGGCTACACCTTC. Translated, it gives CASSIGTGTRHGYTF. V usage is TRBV19 and J usage is TRBJ1-2; 9 positions agree with TRBD1. V gave up 3 bases and J gave up 6 bases; unmatched junction bases: 8. Germline values: CDR1 LNHDA, CDR2 SQIVND (reference sequence). The CDR3 contains 15 residues. Using reference TRBV19 and TRBJ1-2 for the parts outside the CDR3, the full variable domain is DGGITQSPKYLFRKEGQNVTLSCEQNLNHDAMYWYRQDPGQGLRLIYYSQIVNDFQKGDIAEGYSVSREKKESFPLTVTSAQKNPTAFYLCASSIGTGTRHGYTFGSGTRLTVV.

This chain uses TRBV10-1 with TRBJ1-5, with 7 bases aligning to TRBD1. Germline-derived CDR1 and CDR2 are WNHNN and SYGVQD (reference sequence). Trimming cost V 2 bases and J 1 base; bases outside gene matches: 8. The CDR3 sequence is 17 residues long. The CDR3 region is CASSEVLGGRSNQPQHF. CDR3 bases: TGCGCCAGCAGTGAGGTCCTAGGGGGCCGAAGCAATCAGCCCCAGCATTTT.

This clone was recorded once. This chain uses TRBV7-9 with TRBJ1-1; 7 positions match TRBD1. V lost 4 bases, J lost 0 bases, and 5 bases stayed unmatched. The CDR3 covers 15 residues. Germline V gene sequence: CDR1 SEHNR, CDR2 FQNEAQ (reference sequence). The CDR3 loop reads CASSSRTGLNTEAFF. The CDR3 DNA follows: TGTGCCAGCAGCTCGAGGACAGGCCTGAACACTGAAGCTTTCTTT.

The V call is TRBV5-1, the J call TRBJ2-2, with a weak D call TRBD2 (5 bases). This CDR3 has 15 residues. V shed 0 bases and J shed 6 bases, with 12 bases lying between them. Germline V lookup: CDR1 SGHRS, CDR2 YFSETQ. This CDR3 is CASSLVLAAAGELFF. DNA for the CDR3: TGCGCCAGCAGCTTGGTCCTAGCTGCCGCCGGGGAGCTGTTTTTT. The full variable domain, completed using reference TRBV5-1 and TRBJ2-2, is KAGVTQTPRYLIKTRGQQVTLSCSPISGHRSVSWYQQTPGQGLQFLFEYFSETQRNKGNFPGRFSGRQFSNSRSEMNVSTLELGDSALYLCASSLVLAAAGELFFGEGSRLTVL.